The 22 T cell receptor beta chains presented below share a single source sample, sequenced in a study of metastatic and nonmetastatic thyroid tumors. There were no patients who had received any treatment before thyroid surgery. TCRdb recomputed clones from the PCR reads via MiXCR. The sample has 30,000 to 40,000 clones; around 23% are singletons. Sequencing input: tumor tissue. These receptors originate from a male donor with papillary thyroid cancer or a benign thyroid nodule (not recorded which). Some clones in this sample may be carry-over from other donors' samples.

The table lists this clone with many counts. The chain carries TRBV28 and TRBJ2-1; 9 nucleotides line up with TRBD2. Per germline, CDR1 MDHEN and CDR2 SYDVKM. The length of the CDR3 is 14 residues. V was pared by 6 bases and J by 8 bases, with 8 bases of the junction left unmatched. CDR3 region: CASRVAGGPDEQFF. The CDR3 region has the DNA TGTGCCAGCAGAGTCGCGGGAGGGCCGGATGAGCAGTTCTTC.

Relative to its sample, this clone is medium-sized. V usage is TRBV6-1 and J usage is TRBJ2-7, with D possibly TRBD2 on 6 matching bases. Germline V lookup: CDR1 MNHNS, CDR2 SASEGT. This CDR3 region has 13 residues. V was shortened by 5 bases and J by 7 bases, with 15 bases between the two germline ends. The DNA for the CDR3 is TGTGCCAGCAGTCGGGGACTGGTCGGAGAGCAGTACTTC. Its translation is CASSRGLVGEQYF.

The V call is TRBV30, the J call TRBJ2-3; 7 bases line up with TRBD2. The CDR3 extends over 14 amino acids. Germline V CDR1 and CDR2: GTSNPN, SVGIG (reference sequence). The J segment lost 1 base and the V segment lost 2 bases, leaving 3 bases of the junction unmatched. The CDR3 is CAWSQGGGTDTQYF. The DNA for the CDR3 is TGTGCCTGGAGTCAGGGAGGGGGCACAGATACGCAGTATTTT.

Concerning this clone: A junction end diverges from the germline sequence, so it may reflect a read error. The chain employs TRBV11-1 and TRBJ2-2, with 9 nucleotides matching TRBD1. This CDR3 has 19 amino acids. Germline V CDR1 and CDR2: SGHAT, FQDESV (reference sequence). CDR3 DNA: TGTGCCAGCAGCCCTCCCTTATGGCCGGGACAGGGTATCGCCGGGGAGCCGTTTTTT. Encoded protein: CASSPPLWPGQGIAGEPFF.

This clone is labeled as medium-sized. V usage is TRBV27 and J usage is TRBJ2-2; 8 bases agree with TRBD1. Germline V CDR1 and CDR2: MNHEY, SMNVEV (reference sequence). This CDR3 contains 13 residues. Trimming cost V 6 bases and J 6 bases; bases outside gene matches: 3. The CDR3 region has the DNA TGTGCCAGCAGGGACAGGGTGTCCGGGGAGCTGTTTTTT. Its translation is CASRDRVSGELFF.

Many counts were recorded for this clone. The V and J genes are TRBV6-2 or TRBV6-3 and TRBJ1-5; D perhaps matches TRBD1 (6 bases). V gave up 0 bases and J gave up 10 bases, with 16 bases separating them. The germline gives CDR1 MNHEY, CDR2 SVGEGT. The CDR3 extends over 15 amino acids. CDR3 residues: CASSYSRDTSSPQHF. CDR3 nucleotides: TGTGCCAGCAGTTACTCGAGGGACACATCTTCTCCCCAGCATTTT.

This clone was detected only a few times. This rearrangement joins TRBV12-3 or TRBV12-4 to TRBJ2-7, with 10 bases lining up with TRBD2. This CDR3 spans 15 amino acids. With 3 bases clipped from V and 6 bases from J, the junction kept 8 bases outside the gene matches. CDR3 sequence: CASSLTASGSGEQYF. CDR3 sequence (DNA): TGTGCCAGCAGTTTGACGGCTAGCGGGAGTGGCGAGCAGTACTTC.

The chain combines TRBV5-1 with TRBJ1-1; D is perhaps TRBD1 (5 bases). V was trimmed by 7 bases and J by 1 base, leaving 14 bases between them. Per germline, CDR1 SGHRS and CDR2 YFSETQ. The CDR3 has 14 amino acids. The CDR3 DNA follows: TGCGCCAGCGGGCTGGGGCAGGGGAACACTGAAGCTTTCTTT. Residues: CASGLGQGNTEAFF.

This clone was observed many times. The chain links TRBV10-3 to TRBJ2-3; D not resolved. From germline, CDR1 is ENHRY and CDR2 SYGVKD. Trimming took off 2 bases at V and 6 bases at J, with 15 bases between the two ends. This CDR3 region has 15 residues. The CDR3: CAISERGGQSDTQYF. The CDR3 DNA reads TGTGCCATCAGTGAGAGAGGCGGCCAGTCGGATACGCAGTATTTT.

This clone was seen at least ten times. The CDR3 DNA sequence: TGTGCCAGCAGCCCAAAGTCCGGGGTGGTTGAAAAACTGTTTTTT. Translation gives CASSPKSGVVEKLFF. The chain carries TRBV4-2 and TRBJ1-4; D unclear. Looked up from germline, CDR1 is LGHNA and CDR2 is YNFKEQ. The CDR3 spans 15 residues. Trimming stripped 4 bases from V and 7 bases from J, with 16 bases between.

This clone is deemed medium-sized (0.01 to 0.1%). The CDR3 is CASNRNRQGANTEAFF. In nucleotides, the CDR3 is TGTGCCAGCAATCGTAACAGACAGGGGGCAAACACTGAAGCTTTCTTT. This sequence joins TRBV2 and TRBJ1-1, with 10 bases lining up with TRBD1. Unmatched junction bases numbered 10, after V lost 7 bases and J lost 2 bases. Germline values: CDR1 SNHLY, CDR2 FYNNEI. The CDR3 length is 16 residues.

Judged by abundance, this clone is medium-sized. The chain combines TRBV6-5 with TRBJ1-6, with TRBD1 matching 9 bases. The germline CDR1 and CDR2 sequences are MNHEY and SVGAGI. V trimming: 0 bases; J trimming: 9 bases; junction bases outside the gene matches: 3. This CDR3 has 15 residues. The CDR3 here is CASSYSRDRVSPLHF. In DNA, the CDR3 is TGTGCCAGCAGTTACTCTCGGGACAGGGTTTCACCCCTCCACTTT.

V is TRBV6-1 and J is TRBJ2-1, with 7 bases aligning to TRBD2. The V and J ends lost 3 bases and 7 bases, in that order; junction bases with no gene match: 6. Germline V gives CDR1 MNHNS, CDR2 SASEGT. This CDR3 has 14 residues. The CDR3 nucleotides read TGTGCCAGCAGTGATTCGGGGGGATTTAATGAGCAGTTCTTC. Translation: CASSDSGGFNEQFF.

This clone was seen repeatedly, ten times or more. A read error may be the cause here, since a much bigger clone is one base away. The gene calls are TRBV19 and TRBJ1-4; D is undetermined. Germline values: CDR1 LNHDA, CDR2 SQIVND (reference sequence). The CDR3 has 14 residues. The CDR3 coding sequence is TGTGCCAGTAGTGCTCGAATGACTAATGAAAAACTGTGTTTT. This sequence encodes CASSARMTNEKLCF.

This clone was detected a few times. The germline gene is not matched at one end of the junction; a read error may be the cause. The chain combines TRBV28 with TRBJ2-2, with D possibly matching TRBD1 (6 bases). Germline CDR1 is MDHEN and CDR2 is SYDVKM. The CDR3 runs to 16 residues. For the CDR3, the DNA is TGTGCCAGCAGTATTATCCTGGACAGCCCCACCTGGGAGCTGTTTTTT. This translates into CASSIILDSPTWELFF.

This clone was seen at least ten times. Other DNA sequences in the sample encode the same CDR3. V is TRBV19 and J is TRBJ2-3; the match to TRBD2 covers 12 bases. V was clipped by 5 bases and J by 0 bases; unmatched bases: 6. The CDR3 contains 17 residues. CDR1 is LNHDA, CDR2 SQIVND, per germline (reference sequence). DNA for the CDR3: TGTGCCAGTAGTCTCGACGGGACTAGCGGGAGCACAGATACGCAGTATTTT. This codes for CASSLDGTSGSTDTQYF. The whole variable domain, remainder taken from reference TRBV19 and TRBJ2-3, is DGGITQSPKYLFRKEGQNVTLSCEQNLNHDAMYWYRQDPGQGLRLIYYSQIVNDFQKGDIAEGYSVSREKKESFPLTVTSAQKNPTAFYLCASSLDGTSGSTDTQYFGPGTRLTVL.

The sample holds many counts of this clone. The chain joins TRBV9 to TRBJ2-1; no clear D gene. The CDR3 is 12 residues long. The germline V gene encodes CDR1 SGDLS and CDR2 YYNGEE. V was cut by 4 bases and J by 8 bases, with 10 bases left in between. CDR3 DNA sequence: TGTGCCAGCAGCTCCGGGTGGGATGAGCAGTTCTTC. Amino acid sequence: CASSSGWDEQFF.

This clone occurred many times. The J gene is TRBJ2-3, the V gene TRBV18; no clear D. The CDR3 is made up of 14 amino acids. Trimming stripped 2 bases from V and 6 bases from J, with 12 bases between. The germline gives CDR1 KGHSH, CDR2 LQKENI. The CDR3 DNA is TGTGCCAGCTCACCATCCCTCATGAAGGATACGCAGTATTTT. Protein: CASSPSLMKDTQYF.

The sample holds a few counts of this clone. The chain employs TRBV28 and TRBJ1-5; D gene ambiguous. Germline-derived CDR1 and CDR2 are MDHEN and SYDVKM. V was trimmed by 1 base and J by 7 bases, leaving 5 bases between them. The CDR3 has 12 residues. CDR3 sequence (DNA): TGTGCCAGCAGTTTATTGGACCAGCCCCAGCATTTT. This encodes CASSLLDQPQHF. Full variable domain (rest looked up from reference TRBV28 and TRBJ1-5): DVKVTQSSRYLVKRTGEKVFLECVQDMDHENMFWYRQDPGLGLRLIYFSYDVKMKEKGDIPEGYSVSREKKERFSLILESASTNQTSMYLCASSLLDQPQHFGDGTRLSIL.

The chain couples TRBV28 to TRBJ2-5; perhaps TRBD1 as D (6 bases). This CDR3 spans 14 amino acids. Trimming took 3 bases from V and 7 from J, leaving 15 bases between them. Germline CDR1 and CDR2: MDHEN and SYDVKM. The CDR3 spells CASSFSGQHRTQYF. In DNA, the CDR3 is TGTGCCAGCAGTTTTTCTGGACAGCATCGGACCCAGTACTTC. Full variable domain (missing parts from reference TRBV28 and TRBJ2-5): DVKVTQSSRYLVKRTGEKVFLECVQDMDHENMFWYRQDPGLGLRLIYFSYDVKMKEKGDIPEGYSVSREKKERFSLILESASTNQTSMYLCASSFSGQHRTQYFGPGTRLLVL.

This chain links TRBV27 with TRBJ1-1, with 7 bases matching TRBD1. The CDR3 runs to 18 residues. V gave up 5 bases and J gave up 1 base; unmatched junction bases: 16. CDR1 is MNHEY and CDR2 is SMNVEV in the germline V gene (reference sequence). In nucleotides, the CDR3 is TGTGCCAGCAGTCCACACCGTGGTACCGGGACAGCGAACACTGAAGCTTTCTTT. Amino acid sequence: CASSPHRGTGTANTEAFF.

This chain uses TRBV11-3 with TRBJ2-7; no reliable D call. Per the germline V gene, CDR1 is SGHNT and CDR2 is YENEEA. V gave up 3 bases and J gave up 5 bases, with 11 bases separating them. The CDR3 loop spans 13 amino acids. This chain's CDR3 is CASSFLGNHEQYF. CDR3 DNA: TGTGCCAGCAGCTTTCTGGGAAACCACGAGCAGTACTTC.